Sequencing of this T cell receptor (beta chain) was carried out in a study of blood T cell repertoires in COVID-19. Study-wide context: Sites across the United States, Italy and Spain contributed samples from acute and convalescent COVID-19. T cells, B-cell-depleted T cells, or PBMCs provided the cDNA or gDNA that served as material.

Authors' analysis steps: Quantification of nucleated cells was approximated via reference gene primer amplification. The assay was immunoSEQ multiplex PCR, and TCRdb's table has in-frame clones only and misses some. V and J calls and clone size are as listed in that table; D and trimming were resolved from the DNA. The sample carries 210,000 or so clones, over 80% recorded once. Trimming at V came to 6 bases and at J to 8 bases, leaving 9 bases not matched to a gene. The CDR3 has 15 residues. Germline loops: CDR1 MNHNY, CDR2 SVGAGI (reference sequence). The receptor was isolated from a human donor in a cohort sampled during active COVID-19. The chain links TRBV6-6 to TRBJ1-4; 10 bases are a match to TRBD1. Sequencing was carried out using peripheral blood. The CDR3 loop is CASRGGQGIGEKLFF. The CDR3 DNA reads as TGTGCCAGCAGAGGGGGACAGGGGATCGGAGAAAAACTGTTTTTT.